A single sample gave rise to the 5 T cell receptor beta chains below, sequenced in a study of blood T cells in healthy people across ages. PCR was performed a second time for about 6 to 12 cycles using a sample-barcoded 5' primer and a J-beta primer mix. TCRdb re-called the 5' RACE reads with MiXCR, one entry per CDR3 protein. This table holds around 990,000 distinct CDR3 sequences, more than 30% found once. The material sequenced was blood. These receptors came from a man aged 18 to 30 in good health.

The V gene is TRBV6-6, the J gene TRBJ2-1; tentative D call: TRBD1 (5 bases). The V and J ends lost 5 bases and 7 bases respectively, with 15 bases between them. The CDR3 loop spans 14 amino acids. Germline V gene sequence: CDR1 MNHNY, CDR2 SVGAGI (reference sequence). The CDR3 region has the DNA TGTGCCAGCAGTGACATATACAGGCCAAATGAGCAGTTCTTC. Amino acids: CASSDIYRPNEQFF.

V and J are TRBV4-3 and TRBJ1-2, with TRBD1 matching over 7 bases. This CDR3 spans 15 amino acids. Germline V gene lookup returns CDR1 LGHNA and CDR2 YSLEER. After removal of 0 bases from V and 4 bases from J, the junction contained 5 bases not matched to a gene. The CDR3 protein is CASSQDGGQTYGYTF. Written as DNA, the CDR3 is TGCGCCAGCAGCCAAGATGGGGGACAGACCTATGGCTACACCTTC.

The chain has TRBV5-4 and TRBJ1-1; D might be TRBD1 (6 bases). Germline CDR1 and CDR2: SGHNT and YYREEE (reference sequence). Trimming cost V 4 bases and J 1 base, with 14 bases left between them. The length of the CDR3 is 15 residues. DNA for the CDR3: TGTGCCAGCAGCACCGGGGACACCAAGAACACTGAAGCTTTCTTT. Protein: CASSTGDTKNTEAFF.

The chain recombines TRBV7-2 with TRBJ1-5; 7 bases agree with TRBD1. Trimming took 8 bases from V and 0 from J; bases not matched to a gene: 7. The germline gives CDR1 SGHTA, CDR2 FQGNSA. The CDR3 extends over 15 amino acids. The CDR3: CASQRGPNSNQPQHF. CDR3 coding DNA: TGTGCCAGCCAAAGGGGGCCAAATAGCAATCAGCCCCAGCATTTT.

The chain uses TRBV9 and TRBJ2-1; D not resolved. Trimming removed 0 bases from V and 7 bases from J, with 8 bases in between. The germline V gene encodes CDR1 SGDLS and CDR2 YYNGEE. CDR3 length equals 13 residues. CDR3: CASSVENRNEQFF. CDR3 nucleotide sequence: TGTGCCAGCAGCGTAGAAAATCGGAATGAGCAGTTCTTC.